This is a list of T cell receptor beta chains from one sample in a study of radiation and T cells in renal cell carcinoma. The protocol was immunoSEQ multiplex PCR, while the TCRdb copy is restricted to in-frame clones and leaves out a portion. The table includes around 21,000 clones, about 51% detected once. The specimen comprised tumor tissue, sampled from a patient whose treatment included radiotherapy and nephrectomy. The source is a woman in her fifties or sixties with renal cell carcinoma. The CDR3 runs from the conserved cysteine through the conserved F or W. The D gene is left open where the match is weak. Not every row has a clone size; where given, it reads once, few, many or a size class.

J | size | V | D | DNA | CDR3
TRBJ1-2 | - | TRBV6-6 | - | TGTGCCAGCAGACCGAGAGGGGGCTATGGCTACACCTTC | CASRPRGGYGYTF
TRBJ2-1 | - | TRBV6-6 | - | TGTGCCAGCAGTTACGTCAGCGTGGGTATGCACGATGAGCAGTTCTTC | CASSYVSVGMHDEQFF
TRBJ2-3 | - | TRBV6-6 | TRBD2 | TGTGCCAGCAGTTCCTGGACTAGTCCTAGCACAGATACGCAGTATTTT | CASSSWTSPSTDTQYF
TRBJ2-5 | medium-sized | TRBV6-5 | - | TGTGCCAGCAGTTATAGGCCCGCGGGACGGGAGACCCAGTACTTC | CASSYRPAGRETQYF
TRBJ2-2 | - | TRBV7-8 | - | TGTGCCAGCAGCTTAGAGTCCCGCCAGACGAACACCGGGGAGCTGTTTTTT | CASSLESRQTNTGELFF
TRBJ1-6 | medium-sized | TRBV7-2 | - | TGTGCCAGCAGCCACCGGGTCAATGAGTCACCCCTCCACTTT | CASSHRVNESPLHF
TRBJ2-2 | - | TRBV29-1 | TRBD1 | TGCAGCGTCAGACAGGGCCAGCTGTTTTTT | CSVRQGQLFF
TRBJ2-7 | few | TRBV7-2 | - | TGTGCCAGCAGCTTCAGTTCGGCGGGGTCGTCCTCCTACGAGCAGTACTTC | CASSFSSAGSSSYEQYF
TRBJ1-1 | - | TRBV9 | TRBD1 | TGTGCCAGCAGCGAGGACAGGCAACTGAACACTGAAGCTTTCTTT | CASSEDRQLNTEAFF
TRBJ2-1 | - | TRBV7-2 | - | TGTGCCAGCAGCTTAGAGGGAACGGGGCTTCGGACCTCCTACAATGAGCAGTTCTTC | CASSLEGTGLRTSYNEQFF
TRBJ1-2 | few | TRBV5-1 | TRBD1 | TGCGCCAGCAGAGCCGACAGGGGGCTTGGCTACACCTTC | CASRADRGLGYTF
TRBJ1-5 | - | TRBV5-6 | TRBD1 | TGTGCCAGCAGCACGGGACAGTTCAATCAGCCCCAGCATTTT | CASSTGQFNQPQHF
TRBJ1-1 | - | TRBV6-6 | - | TGTGCCAGCAGGGGAGACCCGTTTGAAGCTTTCTTT | CASRGDPFEAFF
TRBJ2-7 | - | TRBV7-3 | - | TGTGCCAGCAGCCCCTCCGGGCCCGGCGACGAGCAGTACTTC | CASSPSGPGDEQYF
TRBJ2-7 | - | TRBV5-6 | - | TGTGCCAGCAGCTTAGGCTCGACCTCCTACGAGCAGTACTTC | CASSLGSTSYEQYF
TRBJ1-1 | - | TRBV4-3 | - | TGCGCCAGCAGCCAAGAGTGGACATCGCTGGGCACTGAAGCTTTCTTT | CASSQEWTSLGTEAFF
TRBJ1-2 | - | TRBV30 | - | TGTGCCTGGAGCCAGGGAGTGGCCCAAGGCACGTATGGCTACACCTTC | CAWSQGVAQGTYGYTF
TRBJ2-7 | - | TRBV7-9 | TRBD2 | TGTGCCAGCAGACCTACTAGCGGGGTGTACGAGCAGTACTTC | CASRPTSGVYEQYF
TRBJ1-6 | - | TRBV7-9 | - | TGTGCCAGCAGCTCCCCTCGCCAGACGGGGAATTCACCCCTCCACTTT | CASSSPRQTGNSPLHF
TRBJ2-7 | - | TRBV7-8 | TRBD2 | TGTGCCAGCAGCGGGGGGACTAGATACGAGCAGTACTTC | CASSGGTRYEQYF
TRBJ1-1 | - | TRBV6-4 | - | TGTGCCAGCAGTGACTCGGGCAGGGGGAACACTGAAGCTTTCTTT | CASSDSGRGNTEAFF
TRBJ1-3 | - | TRBV4-3 | - | TGCGCCAGCAGCCAAATATTCAGCTCTGGAAACACCATATATTTT | CASSQIFSSGNTIYF
TRBJ2-3 | - | TRBV5-4 | TRBD2 | TGTGCCAGCAAAGCCGGGGGGGCTAGCACAGATACGCAGTATTTT | CASKAGGASTDTQYF
TRBJ1-6 | - | TRBV6-1 | - | TGTGCCACCGGAGGGGTGGAAAATTCACCCCTCCACTTT | CATGGVENSPLHF
TRBJ1-1 | - | TRBV5-1 | - | TGCGCCAGCAGCGCTGGCCAGGCCCGGAACACTGAAGCTTTCTTT | CASSAGQARNTEAFF
TRBJ2-1 | - | TRBV4-1 | - | TGCGCCAGCAGCCAAGTGGCGAGCCCGACTGAGCAGTTCTTC | CASSQVASPTEQFF
TRBJ1-1 | - | TRBV20-1 | - | TGCAGTGCTTCACAGGGAACTGAAGCTTTCTTT | CSASQGTEAFF
TRBJ1-2 | - | TRBV4-3 | - | TGCGCCAGCAGCCAAGGGATGTGGTATGGCTACACCTTC | CASSQGMWYGYTF
TRBJ2-7 | few | TRBV6-1 | TRBD1 | TGTGCCAGCAGTCTATGGACAGGATACTCCTACGAGCAGTACTTC | CASSLWTGYSYEQYF
TRBJ2-2 | - | TRBV5-1 | - | TGCGCCAGCAGCTTAGGCCACCGGGACCCGAACACCGGGGAGCTGTTTTTT | CASSLGHRDPNTGELFF
TRBJ1-2 | - | TRBV4-3 | - | TGCGCCAGCAGCCGGCACTCTACTCCGGGAGGCTACACCTTC | CASSRHSTPGGYTF
TRBJ2-2 | few | TRBV7-9 | - | TGTGCCAGCAGCCCCCCGGCGCTGAACACCGGGGAGCTGTTTTTT | CASSPPALNTGELFF
TRBJ1-5 | - | TRBV7-9 | - | TGTGCCAGCAGCTTAGAGGACAGCGATAGCAATCAGCCCCAGCATTTT | CASSLEDSDSNQPQHF
TRBJ2-1 | few | TRBV6-5 | TRBD2 | TGTGCCAGCAGCCTTAGCGGGACCTCCTACAATGAGCAGTTCTTC | CASSLSGTSYNEQFF
TRBJ1-5 | once | TRBV6-5 | - | TGTGCCAGCAGTGTATGGGGGGGCAATCAGCCCCAGCATTTT | CASSVWGGNQPQHF
TRBJ1-2 | - | TRBV5-1 | - | TGCGCCAGCAGCTCCCAAGGGAGGGGTCCAAACTATGGCTACACCTTC | CASSSQGRGPNYGYTF
TRBJ1-6 | once | TRBV9 | TRBD1 | TGTGCCAGCAGCTCCTCCCACACAGGGGATAATTCACCCCTCCACTTT | CASSSSHTGDNSPLHF
TRBJ1-2 | - | TRBV7-9 | - | TGTGCCAGCAGCTTAGAGGTTTCTCCCGGTGGCTACACCTTC | CASSLEVSPGGYTF
TRBJ2-5 | - | TRBV4-1 | TRBD2 | TGCGCCAGCAGCCAAGAAGATAGCGGGGGGGCAAGGGAGACCCAGTACTTC | CASSQEDSGGARETQYF
TRBJ2-3 | - | TRBV7-2 | TRBD2 | TGTGCCAGCAGCTTACCGGGGGGGGCCTTGACAGATACGCAGTATTTT | CASSLPGGALTDTQYF
TRBJ2-7 | - | TRBV5-1 | TRBD1 | TGCGCCAGCAGCTTGTCCCCTGGACAGGGGGAATACGAGCAGTACTTC | CASSLSPGQGEYEQYF
TRBJ1-1 | - | TRBV19 | - | TGTGCCAGTAAGGAGTCGGTAGGGGTGAACACTGAAGCTTTCTTT | CASKESVGVNTEAFF
TRBJ2-3 | - | TRBV7-6 | - | TGTGCCAGCTGCTTTAGTGGGCCCATAGATACGCAGTATTTT | CASCFSGPIDTQYF
TRBJ2-1 | few | TRBV4-1 | TRBD2 | TGCGCCAGCAGCCGACTAGCGGGGGGAGGGATATATGAGCAGTTCTTC | CASSRLAGGGIYEQFF
TRBJ1-3 | - | TRBV4-1 | - | TGCGCCAGCAGCCGCGGGGAAGCTGGAAACACCATATATTTT | CASSRGEAGNTIYF
TRBJ2-7 | - | TRBV6-5 | TRBD2 | TGTGCCAGCAGTTACCCGGGGACTAGCGGTACCTACGAGCAGTACTTC | CASSYPGTSGTYEQYF
TRBJ1-2 | - | TRBV5-6 | - | TGTGCCAGCAGCGTGGGACGGTACGCGAATGGCTACACCTTC | CASSVGRYANGYTF
TRBJ1-2 | few | TRBV29-1 | TRBD1 | TGCAGCGTTGCGTCCAGGGGGGGCTACACCTTC | CSVASRGGYTF
TRBJ1-2 | - | TRBV15 | - | TGTGCCACCAGCAGAGATTCGCCAGACACAAACTATGGCTACACCTTC | CATSRDSPDTNYGYTF
TRBJ2-1 | - | TRBV7-9 | TRBD2 | TGTGCCAGCAGCTTAGTGGGACTAGCTAGCGATGAGCAGTTCTTC | CASSLVGLASDEQFF
TRBJ1-1 | - | TRBV29-1 | TRBD1 | TGCAGCGTTGAAGAGACAGGGAGAACTGAAGCTTTCTTT | CSVEETGRTEAFF
TRBJ1-2 | few | TRBV5-4 | - | TGTGCCAGCAGCTTTGTAGAGGCAGGGGATGGCTACACCTTC | CASSFVEAGDGYTF
TRBJ1-1 | - | TRBV2 | - | TGTGCCAGCAGTGTAGGGGGGGGAGGGAACACTGAAGCTTTCTTT | CASSVGGGGNTEAFF